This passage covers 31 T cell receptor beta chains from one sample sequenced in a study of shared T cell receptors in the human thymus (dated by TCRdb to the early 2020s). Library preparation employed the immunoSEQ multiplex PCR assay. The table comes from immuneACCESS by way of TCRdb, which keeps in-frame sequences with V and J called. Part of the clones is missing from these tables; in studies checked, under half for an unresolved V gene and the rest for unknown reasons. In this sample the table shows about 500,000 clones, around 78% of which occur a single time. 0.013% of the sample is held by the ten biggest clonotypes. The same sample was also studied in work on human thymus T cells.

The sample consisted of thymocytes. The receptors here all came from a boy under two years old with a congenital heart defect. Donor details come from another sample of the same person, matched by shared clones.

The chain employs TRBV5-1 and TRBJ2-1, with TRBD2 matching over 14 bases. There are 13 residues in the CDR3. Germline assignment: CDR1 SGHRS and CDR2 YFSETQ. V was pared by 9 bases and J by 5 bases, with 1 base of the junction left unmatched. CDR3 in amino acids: CATGLAGDNEQFF. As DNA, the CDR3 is TGCGCCACGGGACTAGCGGGAGACAATGAGCAGTTCTTC.

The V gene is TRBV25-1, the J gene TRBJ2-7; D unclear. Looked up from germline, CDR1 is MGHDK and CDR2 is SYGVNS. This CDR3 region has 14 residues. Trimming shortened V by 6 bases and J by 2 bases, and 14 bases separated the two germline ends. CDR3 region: CASSASKEAYEQYF. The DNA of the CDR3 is TGTGCCAGCAGCGCGTCGAAAGAGGCCTACGAGCAGTACTTC.

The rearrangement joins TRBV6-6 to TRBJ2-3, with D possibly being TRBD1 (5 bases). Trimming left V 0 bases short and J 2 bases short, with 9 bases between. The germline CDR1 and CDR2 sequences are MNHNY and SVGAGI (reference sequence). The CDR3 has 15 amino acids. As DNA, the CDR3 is TGTGCCAGCAGTTACTCACAGGTTTCCACAGATACGCAGTATTTT. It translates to CASSYSQVSTDTQYF.

This CDR3 reads CASSPPFNTGELFF. The CDR3 nucleotides read TGTGCCAGCAGCCCTCCTTTTAACACCGGGGAGCTGTTTTTT. V gene TRBV7-9 combines with J gene TRBJ2-2; D call uncertain. The V end lost 5 bases, the J end lost 2 bases, and 9 bases lay between the germline ends. This CDR3 is 14 amino acids long. CDR1 and CDR2 from the germline V gene are SEHNR and FQNEAQ (reference sequence). Based on the CDR3 plus reference TRBV7-9 and TRBJ2-2, the full variable domain is DTGVSQNPRHKITKRGQNVTFRCDPISEHNRLYWYRQTLGQGPEFLTYFQNEAQLEKSRLLSDRFSAERPKGSFSTLEIQRTEQGDSAMYLCASSPPFNTGELFFGEGSRLTVL.

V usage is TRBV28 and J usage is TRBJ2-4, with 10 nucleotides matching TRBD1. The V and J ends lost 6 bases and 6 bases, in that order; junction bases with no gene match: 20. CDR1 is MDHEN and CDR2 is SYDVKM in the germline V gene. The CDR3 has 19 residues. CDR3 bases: TGTGCCAGCAGCTCCAGTTTGGGACAGGGGTCGGCTCCATTAAACATTCAGTACTTC. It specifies CASSSSLGQGSAPLNIQYF.

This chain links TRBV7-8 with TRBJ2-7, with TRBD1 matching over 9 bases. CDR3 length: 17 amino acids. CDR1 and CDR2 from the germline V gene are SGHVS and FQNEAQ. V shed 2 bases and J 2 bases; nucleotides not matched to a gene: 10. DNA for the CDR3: TGTGCCAGCAGCTTAATCAGGAGGACAGGGGTCCCCTACGAGCAGTACTTC. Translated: CASSLIRRTGVPYEQYF. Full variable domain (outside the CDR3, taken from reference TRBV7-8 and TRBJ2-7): GAGVSQSPRYKVAKRGQDVALRCDPISGHVSLFWYQQALGQGPEFLTYFQNEAQLDKSGLPSDRFFAERPEGSVSTLKIQRTQQEDSAVYLCASSLIRRTGVPYEQYFGPGTRLTVT.

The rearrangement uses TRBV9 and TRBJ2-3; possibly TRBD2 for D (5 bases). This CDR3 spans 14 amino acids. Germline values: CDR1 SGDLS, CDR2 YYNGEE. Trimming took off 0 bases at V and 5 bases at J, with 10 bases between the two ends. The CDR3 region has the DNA TGTGCCAGCAGCGTAGCCCACGGGGTAGATACGCAGTATTTT. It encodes CASSVAHGVDTQYF.

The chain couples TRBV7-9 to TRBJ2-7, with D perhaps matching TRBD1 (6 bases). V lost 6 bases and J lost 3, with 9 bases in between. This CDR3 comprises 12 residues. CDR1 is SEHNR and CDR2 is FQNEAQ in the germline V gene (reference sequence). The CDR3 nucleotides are TGTGCCAGCAGTGAGGGGGTCTACGAGCAGTACTTC. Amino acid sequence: CASSEGVYEQYF.

The CDR3 protein is CASSFVENEQFF. The CDR3, as DNA: TGTGCCAGCAGTTTTGTAGAAAATGAGCAGTTCTTC. V usage is TRBV28 and J usage is TRBJ2-1; unclear D gene. CDR1 and CDR2 from the germline V gene are MDHEN and SYDVKM. The CDR3 runs to 12 residues. Trimming took off 3 bases at V and 7 bases at J, with 7 bases between the two ends.

The CDR3, as DNA: TGTGCCAGCAGCTTTATGGGACAGCCTTCTAGGAATATAACCTACGAGCAGTACTTC. Its translation is CASSFMGQPSRNITYEQYF. The chain is built from TRBV5-6 and TRBJ2-7, with 7 bases lining up with TRBD1. Trimming removed 2 bases from V and 2 bases from J; junction bases left unmatched: 19. The CDR3 spans 19 residues. Germline loops: CDR1 SGHDT, CDR2 YYEEEE.

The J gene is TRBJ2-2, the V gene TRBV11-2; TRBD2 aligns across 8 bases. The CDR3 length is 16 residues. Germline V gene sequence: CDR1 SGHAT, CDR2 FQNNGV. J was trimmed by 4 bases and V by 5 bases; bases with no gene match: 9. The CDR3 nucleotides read TGTGCCAGCAGCCCAAGCCCCAGCGGGAGCACCGGGGAGCTGTTTTTT. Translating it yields CASSPSPSGSTGELFF. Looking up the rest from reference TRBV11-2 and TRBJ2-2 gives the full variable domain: EAGVAQSPRYKIIEKRQSVAFWCNPISGHATLYWYQQILGQGPKLLIQFQNNGVVDDSQLPKDRFSAERLKGVDSTLKIQPAKLEDSAVYLCASSPSPSGSTGELFFGEGSRLTVL.

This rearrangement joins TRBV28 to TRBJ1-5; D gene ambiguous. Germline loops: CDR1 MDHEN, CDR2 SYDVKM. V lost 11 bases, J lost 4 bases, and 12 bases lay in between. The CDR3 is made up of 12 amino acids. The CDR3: CAFGQTNQPQHF. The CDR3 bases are TGTGCCTTTGGGCAGACAAATCAGCCCCAGCATTTT.

Here the CDR3 DNA reads TGTGCCAGCAGTTACCCGGGGGGGAGGCAGCAGTACGAGCAGTACTTC. Translation: CASSYPGGRQQYEQYF. This chain joins TRBV6-6 and TRBJ2-7; 8 positions match TRBD2. The V and J ends lost 2 bases and 4 bases, in that order; junction bases with no gene match: 10. The germline V gene has CDR1 MNHNY and CDR2 SVGAGI (reference sequence). The CDR3 extends over 16 amino acids.

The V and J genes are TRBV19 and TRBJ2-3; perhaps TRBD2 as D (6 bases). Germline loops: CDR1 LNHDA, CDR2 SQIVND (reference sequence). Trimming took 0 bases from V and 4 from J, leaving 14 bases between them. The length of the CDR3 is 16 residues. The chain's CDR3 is CASSIDGGKPPDTQYF. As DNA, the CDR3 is TGTGCCAGTAGTATAGATGGCGGGAAGCCACCAGATACGCAGTATTTT.

The chain's CDR3 is CATLGNVGMYDTQYF. In DNA, the CDR3 is TGTGCCACTCTGGGGAATGTCGGGATGTACGATACGCAGTATTTT. The chain joins TRBV19 to TRBJ2-3; D perhaps matches TRBD2 (5 bases). The V end was cut by 10 bases, the J end by 6 bases, with 23 bases between. The CDR3 runs 15 residues. The germline gives CDR1 LNHDA, CDR2 SQIVND (reference sequence).

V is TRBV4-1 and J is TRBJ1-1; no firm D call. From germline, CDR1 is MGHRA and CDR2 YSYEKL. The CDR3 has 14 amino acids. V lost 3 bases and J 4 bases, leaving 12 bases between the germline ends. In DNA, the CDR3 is TGCGCCAGCAGCCACTTCCGGGAGAGCACTGAAGCTTTCTTT. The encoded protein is CASSHFRESTEAFF.

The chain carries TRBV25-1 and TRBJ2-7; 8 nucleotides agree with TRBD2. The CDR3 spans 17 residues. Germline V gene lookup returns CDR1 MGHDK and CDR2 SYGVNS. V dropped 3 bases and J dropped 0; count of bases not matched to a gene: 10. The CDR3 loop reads CASSEEGTSGSSYEQYF. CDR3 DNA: TGTGCCAGCAGTGAGGAGGGAACTAGCGGTAGCTCCTACGAGCAGTACTTC.

This CDR3 reads CASSLREGQTYEQYF. CDR3 bases: TGCGCCAGCAGCCTCCGGGAGGGTCAGACCTACGAGCAGTACTTC. The rearrangement links TRBV5-1 to TRBJ2-7; 8 bases are shared with TRBD2. Trimming at V came to 4 bases and at J to 2 bases, leaving 8 bases not matched to a gene. Germline V gives CDR1 SGHRS, CDR2 YFSETQ. The CDR3 has 15 residues.

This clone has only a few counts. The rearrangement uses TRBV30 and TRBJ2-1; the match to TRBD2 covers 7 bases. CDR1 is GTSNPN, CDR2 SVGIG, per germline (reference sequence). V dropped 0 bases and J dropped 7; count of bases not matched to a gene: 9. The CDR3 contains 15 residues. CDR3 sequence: CAWSVRCGSLNEQFF. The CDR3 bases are TGTGCCTGGAGTGTACGTTGCGGGAGTTTGAATGAGCAGTTCTTC.

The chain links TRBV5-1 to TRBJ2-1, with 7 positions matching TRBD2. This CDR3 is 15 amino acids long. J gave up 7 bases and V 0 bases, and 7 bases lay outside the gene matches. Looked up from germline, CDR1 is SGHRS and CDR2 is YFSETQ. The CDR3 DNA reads TGCGCCAGCAGCTTGGTGTCTAGCGGCAAAAATGAGCAGTTCTTC. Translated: CASSLVSSGKNEQFF.

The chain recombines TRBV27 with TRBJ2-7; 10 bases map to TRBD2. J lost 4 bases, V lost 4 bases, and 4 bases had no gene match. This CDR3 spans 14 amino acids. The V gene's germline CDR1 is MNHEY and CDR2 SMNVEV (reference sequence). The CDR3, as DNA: TGTGCCAGCAGTTCTAGCGGGAGACTGTACGAGCAGTACTTC. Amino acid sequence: CASSSSGRLYEQYF.

In DNA form, the CDR3 reads TGTGCCAGCAGTTCTACCGGTGGAGCGGGAGAAAACAATGAGCAGTTCTTC. Translated: CASSSTGGAGENNEQFF. The rearrangement links TRBV27 to TRBJ2-1, with 8 bases lining up with TRBD2. The CDR3 extends over 17 amino acids. Germline CDR1 is MNHEY and CDR2 is SMNVEV (reference sequence). J was trimmed by 5 bases and V by 4 bases; bases with no gene match: 13.

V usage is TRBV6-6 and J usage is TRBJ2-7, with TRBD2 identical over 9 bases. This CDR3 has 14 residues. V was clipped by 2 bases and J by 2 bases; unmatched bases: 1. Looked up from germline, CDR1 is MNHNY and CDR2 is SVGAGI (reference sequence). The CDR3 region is CASSYRGRAYEQYF. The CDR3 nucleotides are TGTGCCAGCAGTTACCGCGGGAGGGCCTACGAGCAGTACTTC.

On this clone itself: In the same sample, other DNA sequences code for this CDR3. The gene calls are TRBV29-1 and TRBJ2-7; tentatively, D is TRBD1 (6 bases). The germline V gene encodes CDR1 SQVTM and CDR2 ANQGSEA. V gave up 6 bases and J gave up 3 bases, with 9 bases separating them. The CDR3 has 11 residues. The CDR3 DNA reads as TGCAGCGTGGAACAGGGCTACGAGCAGTACTTC. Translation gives CSVEQGYEQYF.

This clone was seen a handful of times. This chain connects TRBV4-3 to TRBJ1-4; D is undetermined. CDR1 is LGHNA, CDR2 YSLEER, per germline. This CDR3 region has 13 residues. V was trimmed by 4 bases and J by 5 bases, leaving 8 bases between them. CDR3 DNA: TGCGCCAGCAGCCGAGGTCGGAATGAAAAACTGTTTTTT. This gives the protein CASSRGRNEKLFF.

Here the CDR3 reads CATTQGSTEAFF. The CDR3 coding sequence is TGTGCCACCACACAGGGAAGCACTGAAGCTTTCTTT. The chain has TRBV6-5 and TRBJ1-1; D is possibly TRBD1 (6 bases). This CDR3 spans 12 amino acids. The V gene lost 10 bases and the J gene lost 4 bases, with 13 bases spanning the gap. Germline CDR1 reads MNHEY; CDR2 reads SVGAGI.

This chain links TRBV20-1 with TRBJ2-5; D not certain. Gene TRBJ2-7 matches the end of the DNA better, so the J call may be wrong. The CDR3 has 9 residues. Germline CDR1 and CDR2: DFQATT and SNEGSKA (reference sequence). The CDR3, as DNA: TGCAGTGTAGGACACGAGCAGTACTTC. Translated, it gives CSVGHEQYF.

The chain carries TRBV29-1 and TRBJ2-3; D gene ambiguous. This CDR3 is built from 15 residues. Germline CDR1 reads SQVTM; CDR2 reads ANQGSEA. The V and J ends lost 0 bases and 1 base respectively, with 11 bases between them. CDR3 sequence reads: CSVEDRGSRTDTQYF. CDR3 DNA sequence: TGCAGCGTTGAAGATCGAGGCAGCCGCACAGATACGCAGTATTTT.

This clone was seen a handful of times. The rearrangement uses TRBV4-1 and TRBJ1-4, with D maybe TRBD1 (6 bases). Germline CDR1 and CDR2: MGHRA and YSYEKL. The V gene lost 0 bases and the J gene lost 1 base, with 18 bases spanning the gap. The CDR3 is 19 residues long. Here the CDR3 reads CASSQESRAGEGTNEKLFF. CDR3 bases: TGCGCCAGCAGCCAAGAAAGTAGGGCAGGGGAAGGAACTAATGAAAAACTGTTTTTT.

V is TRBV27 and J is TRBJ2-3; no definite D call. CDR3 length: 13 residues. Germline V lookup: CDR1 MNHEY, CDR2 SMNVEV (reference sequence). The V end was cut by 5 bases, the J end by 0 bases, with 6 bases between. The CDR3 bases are TGTGCCAGCAGTAACGGGAGCACAGATACGCAGTATTTT. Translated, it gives CASSNGSTDTQYF.

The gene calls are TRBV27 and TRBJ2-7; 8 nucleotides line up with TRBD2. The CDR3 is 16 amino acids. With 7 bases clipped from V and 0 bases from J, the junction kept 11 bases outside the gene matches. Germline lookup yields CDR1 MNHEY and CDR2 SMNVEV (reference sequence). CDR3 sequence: CASTPDGGRSSYEQYF. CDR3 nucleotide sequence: TGTGCCAGCACCCCTGATGGCGGGAGGAGCTCCTACGAGCAGTACTTC.